This entry describes one T cell receptor beta chain. The antigen is unknown. The data derive from a study of T cell repertoires in cytomegalovirus infection. The overall study: Indicated by public TCR beta signatures were CMV infection and matching HLA type. Study-level findings and limits: CMV carriers having the relevant HLA were flagged by cumulative public TCR beta family frequency.

The CDR3 has 16 amino acids. V dropped 4 bases and J dropped 2 bases, with 18 bases sitting between them. The germline CDR1 and CDR2 sequences are PRHDT and FYEKMQ (reference sequence). TCRdb analysed the reads with MiXCR anew, one entry per CDR3 protein. Of 95,000 to 150,000 distinct CDR3 sequences listed, 25% to 35% are singletons. The sequence was obtained from a human donor in good health (CMV status not recorded). Some clones in this sample may be carry-over from other donors' samples. This sample comprised CD8+ T cells from cultured PBMCs, obtained from culture after CMV antigen stimulation. V is TRBV13 and J is TRBJ2-7; D is undetermined. The CDR3 DNA reads TGTGCCAGCAGCTCCAAAGACGCTTTAAGTCCCTACGAGCAGTACTTC. Translating gives CASSSKDALSPYEQYF.